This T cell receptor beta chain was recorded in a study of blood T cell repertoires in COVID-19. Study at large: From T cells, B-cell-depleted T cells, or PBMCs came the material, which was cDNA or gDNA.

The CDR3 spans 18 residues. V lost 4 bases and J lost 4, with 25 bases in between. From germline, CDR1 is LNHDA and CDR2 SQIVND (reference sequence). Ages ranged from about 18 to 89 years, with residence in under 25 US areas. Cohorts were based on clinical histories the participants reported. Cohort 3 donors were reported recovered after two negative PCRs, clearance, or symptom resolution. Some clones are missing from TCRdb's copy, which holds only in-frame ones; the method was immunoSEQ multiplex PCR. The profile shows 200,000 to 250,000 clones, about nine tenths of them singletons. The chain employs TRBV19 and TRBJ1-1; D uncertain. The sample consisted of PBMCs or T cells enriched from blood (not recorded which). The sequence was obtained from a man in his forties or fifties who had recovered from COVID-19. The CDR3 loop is CASSTLRELKGRVTEAFF. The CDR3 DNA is TGTGCCAGTAGTACCCTTAGGGAGTTAAAAGGGCGGGTCACTGAAGCTTTCTTT.